Listed below are T cell receptor beta chains from one sample, sequenced in a study of technical replicates of blood from several donors. Produced via immunoSEQ multiplex PCR; TCRdb's table is partial and in-frame only. The sample lists 65,000 to 95,000 clones, around nine tenths seen once, with 0.27% in the top ten. Sequenced sample: T cells isolated from PBMCs. The source is a human donor in good health. Both conserved end residues are part of each CDR3. A D gene is named only where the DNA matches it firmly. A clone size is listed for some rows: how often the clone was seen (once, few, many), or a class if it is expanded.

>TRBJ2-2|TRBD1|TRBV19|.
TGTGCCAGTAGTTACCGACAGGGTGTTGTCGGGGAGCTGTTTTTT
CASSYRQGVVGELFF
>TRBJ2-7|.|TRBV6-5|.
TGTGCCAGCAGTTACGGCCTAGGTTTTTCCTACGAGCAGTACTTC
CASSYGLGFSYEQYF
>TRBJ2-4|TRBD2|TRBV28|.
TGTGCCAGCAGTTTGTGGGGGCAGGGCGGGGGGAACCTATTAAACATTCAGTACTTC
CASSLWGQGGGNLLNIQYF
>TRBJ2-1|.|TRBV14|.
TGTGCCAGCAGCCAGCGACCGGGCCTGGGGACATGGTGGCGCGATGAGCAGTTCTTC
CASSQRPGLGTWWRDEQFF
>TRBJ2-1|TRBD2|TRBV7-9|.
TGTGCCAGCAGCTCGCGGGGGAGCTCCTACAATGAGCAGTTCTTC
CASSSRGSSYNEQFF
>TRBJ1-1|.|TRBV28|few
TGTGCCAGCGACCCCAGGGTTGGGGATGAAGCTTTCTTT
CASDPRVGDEAFF
>TRBJ1-4|.|TRBV6-1|.
TGTGCCAGCAGTTTCCCAGGGGCGGCTAATGAAAAACTGTTTTTT
CASSFPGAANEKLFF
>TRBJ1-6|.|TRBV6-5|once
TGTGCCAGCAGACCCACAGGGCTGGAAAATTCACCCCTCCACTTT
CASRPTGLENSPLHF
>TRBJ1-6|.|TRBV5-4|few
TGTGCCAGCAGCTCGGGGATCTATAATTCACCCCTCCACTTT
CASSSGIYNSPLHF
>TRBJ1-4|.|TRBV30|.
TGTGCCTGCGGGCAGGGGTTGGGCGAAAAACTGTTTTTT
CACGQGLGEKLFF
>TRBJ2-5|TRBD1|TRBV4-1|.
TGCGCCAGCAGCCCCGGGACAGAAGAGACCCAGTACTTC
CASSPGTEETQYF
>TRBJ2-7|TRBD2|TRBV2|.
TGTGCCAGCAGTGATGCGGCTAGCGGGATCCCAAAGCAGTACTTC
CASSDAASGIPKQYF
>TRBJ2-7|TRBD2|TRBV2|.
TGTGCCAGCAGTGAAGCGCTTCACTGGACTAGCGGGAGAGACGAGCAGTACTTC
CASSEALHWTSGRDEQYF
>TRBJ1-3|.|TRBV4-1|.
TGCGCCAGCAGCAGCCCGACAAGTGGTGCTGGAAACACCATATATTTT
CASSSPTSGAGNTIYF
>TRBJ2-5|TRBD2|TRBV29-1|.
TGCAGCGTTGTAGCTAGCGGGAGTCTTGTTGAGACCCAGTACTTC
CSVVASGSLVETQYF
>TRBJ1-4|TRBD1|TRBV5-1|.
TGCGCCAGCAGGTGGACAGGGGGTGAAAAACTGTTTTTT
CASRWTGGEKLFF
>TRBJ1-3|TRBD1|TRBV4-1|.
TGCGCCAGCAGCCACCGACAGGGGGCTGGTGGAAACACCATATATTTT
CASSHRQGAGGNTIYF
>TRBJ2-7|TRBD2|TRBV4-1|.
TGCGCCAGCAGCCAAGATACAGTAGCGGGGGGCTCCTACGAGCAGTACTTC
CASSQDTVAGGSYEQYF
>TRBJ2-2|TRBD2|TRBV4-1|.
TGCGCCAGCAGCCAGGGGAGGGGACCCGGGGAGCTGTTTTTT
CASSQGRGPGELFF
>TRBJ2-3|TRBD2|TRBV7-6|.
TGTGCCAGCAGCTTAGGACTAAGCGGAGCGGGAGGGCCAAATACGCAGTATTTT
CASSLGLSGAGGPNTQYF
>TRBJ2-3|.|TRBV4-1|.
TGCGCCAGCAGCCAACGAACAAGTAAACCTAGCACAGATACGCAGTATTTT
CASSQRTSKPSTDTQYF
>TRBJ2-1|.|TRBV2|.
TGTGCCAGCACGGAGGCTTATAGCTCCTACAATGAGCAGTTCTTC
CASTEAYSSYNEQFF
>TRBJ2-3|TRBD1|TRBV7-9|.
TGTGCCAGCAGCCCGGGACAGGGGATCACAGATACGCAGTATTTT
CASSPGQGITDTQYF
>TRBJ2-7|TRBD1|TRBV6-5|.
TGTGCCAGCAGCTCGACCGGGACAGGGTTGTATGAGCAGTACTTC
CASSSTGTGLYEQYF
>TRBJ2-7|TRBD1|TRBV5-4|.
TGTGCCAGCAGCTCGCGCGTACGAGACAGGGGATACCACGAGCAGTACTTC
CASSSRVRDRGYHEQYF
>TRBJ1-2|TRBD1|TRBV7-3|.
TGTGCCAGCCGCCCGTCGGACAGGGGGATTGTTGGCTACACCTTC
CASRPSDRGIVGYTF
>TRBJ2-5|.|TRBV5-4|.
TGTGCCAGCAGCTTGGACGGTTGGCAAGAGACCCAGTACTTC
CASSLDGWQETQYF
>TRBJ2-5|.|TRBV7-9|.
TGTGCCAGCAGCCCCGACAGTGGGACCCAGTACTTC
CASSPDSGTQYF
>TRBJ1-6|TRBD1|TRBV6-1|.
TGTGCCAGCAGTGCAATCCGGGACAGGGCTTCACCCCTCCACTTT
CASSAIRDRASPLHF
>TRBJ2-3|TRBD2|TRBV12-5|.
TGTGCTAGTGGTTTGGTAATGTCCGGGCGGGAGGAGGCAGATACGCAGTATTTT
CASGLVMSGREEADTQYF
>TRBJ2-5|TRBD2|TRBV6-1|few
TGTGCCAGCAGTGAAGAAAGTGGGGAGGGGCCGGAGACCCAGTACTTC
CASSEESGEGPETQYF
>TRBJ1-2|TRBD1|TRBV11-3|.
TGTGCCAGCAGCCTAGCCCGCGGGACAGCCAATATCTATGGCTACACCTTC
CASSLARGTANIYGYTF
>TRBJ2-1|.|TRBV2|.
TGTGCCAGCAGTGTCGAGAACTACAATGAGCAGTTCTTC
CASSVENYNEQFF
>TRBJ2-7|TRBD1|TRBV28|.
TGTGCCAGCAGTTTCCCGACAGGGCGAAACGAGCAGTACTTC
CASSFPTGRNEQYF
>TRBJ2-3|TRBD2|TRBV27|.
TGTGCCAGCAGGGAGAGACGACTAGCGCTAAGCACAGATACGCAGTATTTT
CASRERRLALSTDTQYF
>TRBJ2-7|TRBD1|TRBV2|.
TGTGCCAGCAGCCGACAGGGGCGCACGGGGGACGAGCAGTACTTC
CASSRQGRTGDEQYF
>TRBJ2-3|TRBD1|TRBV10-3|.
TGTGCCATCAGCGTCCGATCCGGGACAGGTTTCACAGATACGCAGTATTTT
CAISVRSGTGFTDTQYF
>TRBJ2-3|TRBD2|TRBV5-4|.
TGTGCCAGCAGCTCCGGACTAGTGATTTCGGATACGCAGTATTTT
CASSSGLVISDTQYF
>TRBJ2-7|TRBD1|TRBV4-1|.
TGCGCCAGCAGCCAAGTGGGGGACAGGGAAGCAGTTTACTTC
CASSQVGDREAVYF
>TRBJ2-7|.|TRBV19|.
TGTGCCAGTTCCGAGGGCTACGAGCAGTACTTC
CASSEGYEQYF
>TRBJ2-3|TRBD2|TRBV27|.
TGTGCCAGCACCACAGTAGCTAGCGGGGGAACCACAGATACGCAGTATTTT
CASTTVASGGTTDTQYF
>TRBJ2-1|.|TRBV2|once
TGTGCCAGCGGAGCTAGCGAAGCTGAGCAGTTCTTC
CASGASEAEQFF
>TRBJ2-1|.|TRBV5-1|.
TGCTCCAGCAGGGGTGGAGAGCAACTGGAGTTCTTC
CSSRGGEQLEFF
>TRBJ1-5|.|TRBV9|once
TGTGCCAGCAGCGTAGGAGGGTATACTCAGCCCCAGCATTTT
CASSVGGYTQPQHF
>TRBJ2-1|.|TRBV6-1|once
TGTGCCAGCAGTGATTTCGGGAACGTCAATGAGCAGTTCTTC
CASSDFGNVNEQFF
>TRBJ1-2|.|TRBV2|once
TGTGCCAGCAGTCTGACAGATAGCTATGGCTACACCTTC
CASSLTDSYGYTF
>TRBJ1-1|TRBD1|TRBV29-1|.
TGCAGCGTTGTTAGACAGGGGGCGGACACTGAAGCTTTCTTT
CSVVRQGADTEAFF
>TRBJ2-7|TRBD2|TRBV13|.
TGTGCCAGCAGCTCCGGGACTAGCGGGGCCTACGAGCAGTACTTC
CASSSGTSGAYEQYF
>TRBJ1-1|.|TRBV27|.
TGTGCCAGCAGGGAAGGGCGGGGCACTGAAGCTTTCTTT
CASREGRGTEAFF
>TRBJ1-2|.|TRBV19|.
TGTGCCAGTAGTATAAGGACAAACTATGGCTACACCTTC
CASSIRTNYGYTF
>TRBJ2-7|TRBD1|TRBV2|once
TGTGCCAGCAGAGGCGACAGGGGAACGGACGAGCAGTACTTC
CASRGDRGTDEQYF
>TRBJ2-1|.|TRBV4-1|.
TGCGCCAGCAGCCCGAGGTCGGACAGTGGAGTTAATGAGCAGTTCTTC
CASSPRSDSGVNEQFF